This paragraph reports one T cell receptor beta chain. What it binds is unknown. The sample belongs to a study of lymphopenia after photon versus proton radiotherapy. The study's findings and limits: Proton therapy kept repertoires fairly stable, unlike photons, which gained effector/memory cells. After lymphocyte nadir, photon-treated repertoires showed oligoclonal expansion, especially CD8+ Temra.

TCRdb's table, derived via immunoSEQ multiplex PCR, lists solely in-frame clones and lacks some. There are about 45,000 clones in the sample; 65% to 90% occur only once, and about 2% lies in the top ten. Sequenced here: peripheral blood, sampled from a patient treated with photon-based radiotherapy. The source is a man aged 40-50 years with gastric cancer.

CDR3 sequence (DNA): TGTGCCTGGAGCCAGGGCAGCCCAGGAGGCTACACCTTC. Residues: CAWSQGSPGGYTF. The rearrangement links TRBV30 to TRBJ1-2, with D perhaps TRBD1 (5 bases). V lost 3 bases and J lost 8, with 16 bases in between. Per the germline V gene, CDR1 is GTSNPN and CDR2 is SVGIG (reference sequence). This CDR3 has 13 residues.